These 30 T cell receptor beta chains originate from one sample sequenced in a study of prognosis after radiotherapy for stage I lung cancer. Genomic DNA was subjected to two-round multiplex PCR for amplification of TCR beta CDR3. First-round PCR amplification was performed with primers specific to each TRBV and TRBJ gene. TCRdb reanalysed the multiplex PCR reads using MiXCR and keeps one entry per CDR3 protein. The table records 13,000 to 15,000 distinct CDR3 sequences, around half of them present only once. The source material was PBMCs, sampled before or after stereotactic body radiation therapy (not recorded which). These receptors originate from a donor aged 50 or older with non-small cell lung cancer.

The chain joins TRBV12-5 to TRBJ2-5; D unresolved. The CDR3 length is 15 residues. From germline, CDR1 is LGHNT and CDR2 FRNRAP. Trimming removed 4 bases from V and 4 bases from J, with 16 bases in between. CDR3: CASGSSDPPGETQYF. DNA of the CDR3: TGTGCTAGTGGTTCCTCAGATCCACCGGGAGAGACCCAGTACTTC.

The chain links TRBV28 to TRBJ1-5, with TRBD1 matching 8 bases. The germline gives CDR1 MDHEN, CDR2 SYDVKM. The ends lost 4 bases at V and 5 bases at J; junction bases unmatched: 7. The CDR3 totals 15 residues. The CDR3 protein is CASSSNTGGDQPQHF. The CDR3 DNA reads as TGTGCCAGCAGTTCTAACACAGGGGGGGATCAGCCCCAGCATTTT.

The gene calls are TRBV11-2 and TRBJ2-1, with TRBD1 identical over 7 bases. CDR3 length: 14 residues. CDR1 and CDR2 (germline): SGHAT, FQNNGV. The V and J ends lost 6 bases and 9 bases, in that order; junction bases with no gene match: 11. This CDR3 is CASSRNRAGGEQFF. The CDR3 DNA is TGTGCCAGCAGTCGTAACAGGGCAGGGGGTGAGCAGTTCTTC.

With regard to this clonotype: A much larger clone differs from this one at a single base, so this may be a read error. V gene TRBV6-5 combines with J gene TRBJ2-7; D is undetermined. The germline V gene has CDR1 MNHEY and CDR2 SVGAGI. The length of the CDR3 is 14 residues. The CDR3 DNA is TGTGTCAGCAGTTACACTTCGACGTTGAGTGAGCAGTACTTC. This translates into CVSSYTSTLSEQYF.

The rearrangement uses TRBV27 and TRBJ1-5; D uncertain. The V gene's germline CDR1 is MNHEY and CDR2 SMNVEV (reference sequence). The CDR3 covers 13 residues. V shed 6 bases and J shed 0 bases, with 6 bases lying between them. CDR3 coding DNA: TGTGCCAGCAGCCGGGATAGCAATCAGCCCCAGCATTTT. Its protein is CASSRDSNQPQHF.

This clonotype was observed many times. The V and J genes are TRBV28 and TRBJ2-4, with 7 bases that match TRBD1. CDR3 length: 19 residues. The junction had 16 bases not matched to a gene; V was cut back by 5 bases and J by 0 bases. The germline V gene encodes CDR1 MDHEN and CDR2 SYDVKM. The CDR3 DNA follows: TGTGCCAGCAGTACCAGGGACAGCGCCGAGAGTCTAGCCAAAAACATTCAGTACTTC. Translation: CASSTRDSAESLAKNIQYF.

The rearrangement joins TRBV19 to TRBJ2-2; D remains unclear. This CDR3 region has 17 residues. In germline, CDR1 is LNHDA, CDR2 SQIVND (reference sequence). Trimming pared 5 bases from V and 0 bases from J, leaving 16 bases between. This CDR3 reads CASSPYSCLANTGELFF. The DNA of the CDR3 is TGTGCCAGTAGTCCGTACTCGTGTTTAGCGAACACCGGGGAGCTGTTTTTT. The variable domain in full, with the rest retrieved from reference TRBV19 and TRBJ2-2, is DGGITQSPKYLFRKEGQNVTLSCEQNLNHDAMYWYRQDPGQGLRLIYYSQIVNDFQKGDIAEGYSVSREKKESFPLTVTSAQKNPTAFYLCASSPYSCLANTGELFFGEGSRLTVL.

The rearrangement uses TRBV20-1 and TRBJ1-3; no clear D. The CDR3 covers 18 residues. Germline CDR1 reads DFQATT; CDR2 reads SNEGSKA (reference sequence). The ends were cut back, 0 bases at V and 2 bases at J, with 20 bases in the middle. The DNA for the CDR3 is TGCAGTGCTAGAGATGTCCATCAGTTCCTGAGCGCTGGAAACACCATATATTTT. Its protein is CSARDVHQFLSAGNTIYF.

J is TRBJ2-2 and V is TRBV7-2; D remains unclear. The CDR3 runs 14 residues. Germline V gene sequence: CDR1 SGHTA, CDR2 FQGNSA. The V and J ends lost 1 base and 2 bases respectively, with 5 bases between them. The chain's CDR3 is CASSLGANTGELFF. CDR3 in DNA: TGTGCCAGCAGCTTAGGGGCTAACACCGGGGAGCTGTTTTTT.

This chain joins TRBV12-3 or TRBV12-4 and TRBJ2-7, with D unresolved. The CDR3 consists of 13 residues. V lost 5 bases and J lost 1, with 9 bases in between. The CDR3 spells CASSEVYSYEQYF. The CDR3 DNA reads as TGTGCCAGCAGTGAGGTGTATTCCTACGAGCAGTACTTC.

There are many counts of this clonotype. This chain connects TRBV18 to TRBJ2-7, with D tentatively TRBD2 (5 bases). CDR3 size: 15 residues. The germline V and J ends were trimmed by 2 bases and 2 bases, with 13 bases remaining between them. Germline V lookup: CDR1 KGHSH, CDR2 LQKENI. The CDR3 bases are TGTGCCAGCTCACCAGGGCTGACGAGGGCCTACGAGCAGTACTTC. This codes for CASSPGLTRAYEQYF.

This clonotype was observed many times. This chain joins TRBV12-3 or TRBV12-4 and TRBJ1-5; 8 bases align to TRBD1. CDR3 length equals 16 residues. Losses at the gene ends were 0 bases for V and 7 bases for J; bases not matched to a gene: 8. Here the CDR3 DNA reads TGTGCCAGCAGTTTAGCGGGACAGGCCTCCGGGCAGCCCCAGCATTTT. It specifies CASSLAGQASGQPQHF.

This clonotype counts as medium-sized. The V and J genes are TRBV11-2 and TRBJ1-6; D unclear. V was clipped by 7 bases and J by 7 bases, with 11 bases between them. This CDR3 is 13 amino acids long. The germline V gene encodes CDR1 SGHAT and CDR2 FQNNGV. The CDR3 region is CASTLGLNSPLHF. The CDR3 nucleotides are TGTGCCAGCACCCTAGGACTAAATTCACCCCTCCACTTT.

As for this clonotype: A far larger clone is only one base removed, so a read error is likely. The V gene is TRBV25-1, the J gene TRBJ1-2, with 7 bases lining up with TRBD1. This CDR3 has 15 residues. V shed 5 bases and J 2 bases; nucleotides not matched to a gene: 8. Germline loops: CDR1 MGHDK, CDR2 SYGVNS. The CDR3 here is CASSYKTGTNYGYTF. DNA for the CDR3: TGTGCCAGCAGTTACAAGACAGGGACCAACTATGGCTACACCTTC.

Worth noting for this clonotype: With only one base between it and a far larger clone, this is likely a read error. V gene TRBV7-9 combines with J gene TRBJ1-6, with no clear D. Germline loops: CDR1 SEHNR, CDR2 FQNEAQ (reference sequence). The CDR3 contains 12 residues. Here the CDR3 DNA reads TGCGCCAGCAGCGGGAAAGATTCACCCCTCCACTTT. As protein: CASSGKDSPLHF.

As concerns this clonotype: A far larger clone is one base from this, pointing to a likely read error. The rearrangement links TRBV6-2 or TRBV6-3 to TRBJ2-7, with unresolved D. Germline V gene lookup returns CDR1 MNHEY and CDR2 SVGEGT. The CDR3 totals 11 residues. The V and J ends lost 5 bases and 7 bases respectively, with 9 bases between them. CDR3 bases: TGTGCCAGCAGTGTCGGTAATGAGCAGTACTTC. Translated: CASSVGNEQYF.

This clonotype turned up a few times. A much more abundant neighbour one base away suggests this may be a read error. The gene calls are TRBV4-1 and TRBJ1-6, with 8 bases lining up with TRBD1. CDR1 and CDR2 from the germline V gene are MGHRA and YSYEKL. This CDR3 has 16 residues. Trimming cost V 1 base and J 9 bases; bases outside gene matches: 8. The CDR3 sequence is CASSQVVDRASSPLHF. Written as DNA, the CDR3 is TGCGCCAGCAGCCAAGTTGTGGACAGGGCTAGTTCACCCCTCCACTTT.

Here the CDR3 reads CASSSQGVASPLHF. The CDR3 DNA follows: TGTGCCAGCAGCTCGCAGGGGGTCGCCTCACCCCTCCACTTT. J is TRBJ1-6 and V is TRBV7-3; 7 bases are a match to TRBD1. Trimming removed 4 bases from V and 10 bases from J; junction bases left unmatched: 7. CDR1 and CDR2 (germline): SGHTA, FQGTGA. The CDR3 extends over 14 amino acids.

At least ten counts were recorded for this clonotype. The chain has TRBV3-1 and TRBJ2-1; TRBD2 aligns across 7 bases. Germline V gene lookup returns CDR1 LGHDT and CDR2 YNNKEL (reference sequence). V trimming: 4 bases; J trimming: 3 bases; junction bases outside the gene matches: 0. The CDR3 is 13 amino acids. The DNA of the CDR3 is TGTGCCAGCAGCCCGGGGGGCTACAATGAGCAGTTCTTC. It codes for CASSPGGYNEQFF.

This clonotype was counted many times. The chain couples TRBV10-2 to TRBJ2-7; 7 bases align to TRBD2. Germline CDR1 reads WSHSY; CDR2 reads SAAADI. J lost 2 bases, V lost 7 bases, and 8 bases had no gene match. The CDR3 covers 14 residues. CDR3 in DNA: TGCGCCAGCAAGGGCGGGGGATCGACCTACGAGCAGTACTTC. It translates to CASKGGGSTYEQYF.

To note about this clonotype: A much larger clone lies one base from this, so it may be a read error. This CDR3 fails to terminate in the conserved phenylalanine or tryptophan, so it likely reflects a read error. The chain recombines TRBV5-5 with TRBJ2-5; D is possibly TRBD1 (6 bases). V dropped 0 bases and J dropped 4 bases, with 10 bases sitting between them. CDR1 is SGHKS and CDR2 is YYEKEE in the germline V gene (reference sequence). This CDR3 comprises 14 residues. CDR3 sequence reads: CASSLASGAETQYL. Written as DNA, the CDR3 is TGTGCCAGCAGCTTGGCCTCAGGGGCAGAGACCCAGTACTTA.

This clonotype was observed many times. This rearrangement joins TRBV5-1 to TRBJ2-3; 7 bases match TRBD2. The CDR3 runs to 14 residues. Germline CDR1 is SGHRS and CDR2 is YFSETQ. The ends lost 5 bases at V and 1 base at J; junction bases unmatched: 4. Here the CDR3 reads CASSRGEGTDTQYF. In nucleotides, the CDR3 is TGCGCCAGCAGTCGGGGGGAGGGCACAGATACGCAGTATTTT.

This chain uses TRBV7-3 with TRBJ2-2, with 9 bases fitting TRBD2. Germline CDR1 SGHTA, CDR2 FQGTGA. J gave up 4 bases and V 2 bases, and 5 bases lay outside the gene matches. The CDR3 covers 16 residues. CDR3 amino acids: CASSLRASGITGELFF. The CDR3 DNA sequence: TGTGCCAGCAGCTTACGGGCTAGCGGGATCACCGGGGAGCTGTTTTTT.

Many counts were recorded for this clonotype. J is TRBJ1-3 and V is TRBV18; D remains ambiguous. There are 12 residues in the CDR3. V dropped 8 bases and J dropped 4 bases, with 9 bases sitting between them. Germline V gene data show CDR1 as KGHSH and CDR2 as LQKENI. The CDR3 DNA is TGTGCCAGCACAGAAGCAGGAAACACCATATATTTT. Translated, it gives CASTEAGNTIYF.

This clonotype showed up many times. The V and J genes are TRBV30 and TRBJ2-7; 9 nucleotides match TRBD1. V lost 2 bases to trimming and J lost 6 bases; unmatched junction nucleotides: 5. CDR1 and CDR2 (germline): GTSNPN, SVGIG (reference sequence). The CDR3 has 13 residues. Here the CDR3 DNA reads TGTGCCTGGAGTCTGAAGACAGGGGGCGAGCAGTACTTC. Amino acid sequence: CAWSLKTGGEQYF.

This clonotype was detected ten times or more. V gene TRBV20-1 combines with J gene TRBJ2-5; TRBD1 is a possible D gene (5 bases). This CDR3 spans 13 amino acids. In germline, CDR1 is DFQATT, CDR2 SNEGSKA (reference sequence). V lost 5 bases, J lost 5 bases, and 15 bases lay in between. This CDR3 reads CSASDGGHETQYF. CDR3 DNA: TGCAGTGCTTCGGACGGTGGACACGAGACCCAGTACTTC.

This clonotype was found many times. The genes are TRBV4-1 and TRBJ1-1, with D tentatively TRBD1 (5 bases). The germline gives CDR1 MGHRA, CDR2 YSYEKL. The CDR3 sequence is 16 residues long. V was shortened by 2 bases and J by 2 bases, with 15 bases between the two germline ends. CDR3: CASSQRGTFRNTEAFF. The DNA for the CDR3 is TGCGCCAGCAGCCAACGAGGGACTTTTCGAAACACTGAAGCTTTCTTT.

The CDR3 reads CAATEVAGGRTDTQYF. The DNA of the CDR3 is TGTGCCGCCACTGAGGTGGCGGGAGGCCGCACAGATACGCAGTATTTT. V usage is TRBV6-2 or TRBV6-3 and J usage is TRBJ2-3; 8 bases line up with TRBD2. Germline CDR1 and CDR2: MNHEY and SVGEGT. The CDR3 consists of 16 residues. J lost 1 base, V lost 11 bases, and 14 bases had no gene match.

This clonotype was observed once. For the CDR3, the DNA is TGTGCCAGCACTCCGGGACAGCCCTACAATGAGCAGTTCTTC. Amino acid sequence: CASTPGQPYNEQFF. This rearrangement joins TRBV6-2 or TRBV6-3 to TRBJ2-1, with TRBD1 matching over 7 bases. After removal of 7 bases from V and 2 bases from J, the junction contained 5 bases not matched to a gene. Germline V gives CDR1 MNHEY, CDR2 SVGEGT. The CDR3 covers 14 residues.

This clonotype was detected ten times or more. The germline gene is not matched at one end of the junction; a read error may be the cause. The rearrangement joins TRBV7-3 to TRBJ2-1; 9 bases map to TRBD1. This CDR3 comprises 20 residues. CDR1 SGHTA and CDR2 FQGTGA come from the germline V gene. DNA for the CDR3: TGTGCCAGCAGCCTAACAGGGGGCTTGCCTTATGGGAATCACTACAATGAGCAGTTCTTC. Protein: CASSLTGGLPYGNHYNEQFF.